This T cell receptor (beta chain) is drawn from a study of blood T cell repertoires in COVID-19 (dated by TCRdb to 2019 to 2021). Turning to the overall study: Collaborator samples came from the United States, Italy and Spain and covered acute and convalescent phases of COVID-19. The prospective study material was composed of cDNA or gDNA derived from T cells, B-cell-depleted T cells, or PBMCs. The dataset comprised deeply sampled blood TCRbeta repertoires from subjects exposed to, actively infected with, or recovered from COVID-19. The repertoires were made available in a free public database intended to serve as a resource for research on the immune response to SARS-CoV-2. Samples came from the ongoing ImmuneRACE study (first 160 participants) plus 1,254 subjects from 6 global collaborators. A de-identified subject ID, COVID-19 status, age in years and sex were almost always included in the sample metadata. Where available, HLA class I and class II types were taken from metadata supplied by the sample provider and were not determined by assay-based typing. Paper-wide results and their limitations: Clinical and demographic metadata were provided uncurated, with the amount varying by source and participant.

Each collaborating institution followed its own protocols to collect whole blood in K2EDTA tubes. For TCRbeta analysis, collaborators shipped samples in one of three forms: frozen whole blood, isolated PBMCs, or DNA extracted from either of those sample types. TCRbeta CDR3 regions were amplified from genomic DNA by means of the immunoSEQ Assay, a bias-controlled multiplex PCR. The paper's data handling went like this. Nucleated cell counts per sample were estimated from amplification of reference gene primers within the assay. Sequence reads were collapsed and filtered to measure the absolute abundance of every unique TCRbeta CDR3 rearrangement. For each sample, productive Simpson clonality was calculated as the square root of Simpson's diversity index across productive rearrangements. In its TCRdb copy, this immuneACCESS table keeps in-frame sequences only and misses some clones. Where compared with another copy, unresolved V genes explain less than half of these, and the others have no known cause. The V and J calls and clone size come from that table; D and trimming were worked out from the DNA. The sample includes roughly 26,000 clones, with approximately 66% observed a single time. 7.3% of the sample is held by the ten biggest clonotypes.

A word on this clone: Its target antigen remains unknown. Base-call qualities are not available, and no considerably larger clone is one nucleotide away.

This TCR was recovered from a man aged 60-69 years with active or convalescent COVID-19. The sample consisted of peripheral blood.

The CDR3 region: CAISAAQGKWFNGYTF. Read as DNA, the sequence is TGTGCCATCAGCGCTGCGCAGGGAAAATGGTTCAATGGCTACACCTTC. The V and J segments used are TRBV10-3 and TRBJ1-2, with a tentative D gene TRBD1 over 5 matching bases. Counted from cysteine to phenylalanine, this CDR3 has 16 amino acids. CDR3 DNA is the only sequence kept; it has 48 bases, read in frame from the first base. CDR1 ENHRY and CDR2 SYGVKD were looked up in the germline V gene. The junction shows trimming of 6 bases on V and 6 bases on J, plus 23 bases between the germline ends.